The 11 T cell receptor beta chains presented below share a single source sample, sequenced in a study of tissue T cells after allogeneic stem cell transplantation. The repertoire was sequenced with immunoSEQ multiplex PCR; TCRdb's copy has only in-frame clones and lacks some. The sample shows 4,800 or so clones, about 72% of them seen only once. This specimen consisted of tissue from the colon, obtained at autopsy. These TCRs come from a female donor over 55 with lung cancer.

The chain links TRBV6-5 to TRBJ1-3; possible D gene TRBD1, 5 bases. The CDR3 totals 14 residues. Germline V gene data show CDR1 as MNHEY and CDR2 as SVGAGI. Deletions cut 6 bases from V and 0 bases from J, with 9 bases between. The CDR3 region is CASSRDLSGNTIYF. As DNA, the CDR3 is TGTGCCAGCAGCCGGGACCTCTCTGGAAACACCATATATTTT.

In this sample, this clone turned up a few times. The chain employs TRBV18 and TRBJ1-5; 7 bases line up with TRBD1. This CDR3 spans 17 amino acids. V lost 3 bases to trimming and J lost 5 bases; unmatched junction nucleotides: 13. From germline, CDR1 is KGHSH and CDR2 LQKENI. CDR3 nucleotide sequence: TGTGCCAGCTCACCGACAAAACCAGGGGGACAATATCAGCCCCAGCATTTT. This translates into CASSPTKPGGQYQPQHF. Full variable domain (missing parts from reference TRBV18 and TRBJ1-5): NAGVMQNPRHLVRRRGQEARLRCSPMKGHSHVYWYRQLPEEGLKFMVYLQKENIIDESGMPKERFSAEFPKEGPSILRIQQVVRGDSAAYFCASSPTKPGGQYQPQHFGDGTRLSIL.

This clone was counted between two and nine times. V gene TRBV20-1 combines with J gene TRBJ1-5; D uncertain. Trimming left V 6 bases short and J 8 bases short, with 11 bases between. This CDR3 region has 11 residues. From germline, CDR1 is DFQATT and CDR2 SNEGSKA (reference sequence). The DNA of the CDR3 is TGCAGTGCCCGCCGTGGGGAGCCCCAGCATTTT. It codes for CSARRGEPQHF.

The rearrangement uses TRBV4-3 and TRBJ2-3; the match to TRBD2 covers 8 bases. V shed 0 bases and J 0 bases; nucleotides not matched to a gene: 14. From germline, CDR1 is LGHNA and CDR2 YSLEER. This CDR3 has 20 residues. CDR3: CASSQDHYPGGTFSTDTQYF. CDR3 nucleotide sequence: TGCGCCAGCAGCCAAGATCATTACCCGGGGGGGACCTTTAGCACAGATACGCAGTATTTT.

The V call is TRBV7-9, the J call TRBJ1-2, with D perhaps matching TRBD1 (5 bases). Per germline, CDR1 SEHNR and CDR2 FQNEAQ (reference sequence). Trimming cost V 5 bases and J 7 bases, with 14 bases left between them. The CDR3 is 13 amino acids. CDR3: CASSQQTDFGYTF. CDR3 nucleotides: TGTGCCAGCAGCCAGCAGACAGATTTTGGCTACACCTTC.

This clone has more than one count but fewer than ten. The chain is built from TRBV24-1 and TRBJ1-1; TRBD1 is a possible D gene (5 bases). Germline lookup yields CDR1 KGHDR and CDR2 SFDVKD. Trimming stripped 7 bases from V and 8 bases from J, with 16 bases between. The CDR3 contains 13 residues. The CDR3 DNA reads TGTGCCACCAGGGACAAGGCCAACGACGAAGCTTTCTTT. Translated, it gives CATRDKANDEAFF.

The rearrangement links TRBV7-9 to TRBJ1-4; no clear D gene. Trimming stripped 1 base from V and 1 base from J, with 7 bases between. The length of the CDR3 is 15 residues. Germline CDR1 is SEHNR and CDR2 is FQNEAQ (reference sequence). CDR3 loop: CASSLGGGTNEKLFF. In DNA form, the CDR3 reads TGTGCCAGCAGCTTAGGGGGAGGAACTAATGAAAAACTGTTTTTT.

The V call is TRBV5-5, the J call TRBJ1-4; TRBD1 aligns across 9 bases. This CDR3 region has 15 residues. Germline loops: CDR1 SGHKS, CDR2 YYEKEE (reference sequence). V shed 0 bases, J shed 7 bases, and the junction held 4 bases outside the gene matches. In DNA form, the CDR3 reads TGTGCCAGCAGCTTGGCCGGGACAGGGTTTGAAAAACTGTTTTTT. Protein: CASSLAGTGFEKLFF.

The chain employs TRBV6-5 and TRBJ2-7; 11 bases align to TRBD2. Germline V gene sequence: CDR1 MNHEY, CDR2 SVGAGI. The CDR3 is 14 residues long. Trimming cost V 6 bases and J 7 bases; bases outside gene matches: 8. The CDR3, as DNA: TGTGCCAGCAGGGACCTTAGCGGGAGGGGTGAGCAGTACTTC. It is translated as CASRDLSGRGEQYF.

The chain is built from TRBV5-6 and TRBJ2-1; D uncertain. CDR3 length: 13 amino acids. With 4 bases removed from V and 9 bases from J, the gap between germline ends came to 14 bases. CDR1 and CDR2 from the germline V gene are SGHDT and YYEEEE. Here the CDR3 DNA reads TGTGCCAGCAGCCCCGGAAGTTTTGGTGAGCAGTTCTTC. It translates to CASSPGSFGEQFF.

The chain employs TRBV5-1 and TRBJ2-1; unclear D gene. Germline V gene lookup returns CDR1 SGHRS and CDR2 YFSETQ. The CDR3 runs 14 residues. The ends were cut back, 3 bases at V and 4 bases at J, with 11 bases in the middle. The CDR3 sequence: CASSYPETYNEQFF. As DNA, the CDR3 is TGCGCCAGCAGCTACCCAGAGACTTACAATGAGCAGTTCTTC.